The rows below give T cell receptor beta chains drawn from one sample of a study of beta chain features in type 1 diabetes. TCRdb keeps only in-frame clones here, not all; method: immunoSEQ multiplex PCR. The profile shows about 900,000 clones, roughly 15% of them singletons. The source material was naive CD4+ T cells from blood. These receptors all stem from a woman younger than 30 in good health. CDR3s include the opening cysteine and the closing phenylalanine or tryptophan. A D gene is named only where the DNA matches it firmly. Not all rows give a size; the values are once, few, many and, for expanded clones, a class.

TRBJ1-2 TRBV14 . many CASSALANDGYTF TGTGCCAGCAGTGCCCTAGCCAACGATGGCTACACCTTC
TRBJ1-4 TRBV5-4 . few CASSQPPANEKLFF TGTGCCAGCAGCCAACCACCGGCTAATGAAAAACTGTTTTTT
TRBJ2-7 TRBV27 . few CASRWASSHEQYF TGTGCCAGCAGATGGGCTAGCTCCCACGAGCAGTACTTC
TRBJ2-2 TRBV6-5 TRBD2 . CASSYEAGANTGELFF TGTGCCAGCAGTTACGAAGCGGGAGCGAACACCGGGGAGCTGTTTTTT
TRBJ2-1 TRBV5-1 TRBD2 . CASSLYLAGDNEQFF TGCGCCAGCAGCTTGTATCTAGCGGGAGACAATGAGCAGTTCTTC
TRBJ2-7 TRBV7-2 . few CASSLAAGSYEQYF TGTGCCAGCAGCTTAGCGGCAGGGTCCTACGAGCAGTACTTC
TRBJ2-1 TRBV6-1 . . CATLLTLYNEQFF TGTGCCACCTTACTTACGCTATACAATGAGCAGTTCTTC
TRBJ2-5 TRBV7-9 TRBD2 few CASSPGTSGKQETQYF TGTGCCAGCAGCCCAGGGACTAGCGGAAAACAAGAGACCCAGTACTTC
TRBJ2-1 TRBV11-2 TRBD2 few CASTPGLAGENEQFF TGTGCCAGCACGCCGGGACTAGCGGGAGAGAATGAGCAGTTCTTC
TRBJ2-7 TRBV10-3 TRBD1 few CAICPGIGQGRYEQYF TGTGCCATCTGTCCAGGTATCGGACAGGGGAGATACGAGCAGTACTTC
TRBJ2-3 TRBV18 TRBD2 . CASSPGVLAGADTQYF TGTGCCAGCTCCCCTGGGGTGCTAGCGGGAGCCGATACGCAGTATTTT
TRBJ2-3 TRBV5-1 TRBD2 . CASSLSGGTDTQYF TGCGCCAGCAGCTTGAGCGGGGGGACAGATACGCAGTATTTT
TRBJ1-3 TRBV15 . few CATSRDTSAYTIYF TGTGCCACCAGCAGAGATACTTCGGCGTACACCATATATTTT
TRBJ2-2 TRBV10-3 TRBD2 few CATSTSGSNTGELFF TGTGCCACCTCGACTAGCGGGAGCAACACCGGGGAGCTGTTTTTT
TRBJ2-1 TRBV7-2 . . CASSLRPSVNEQFF TGTGCCAGCAGCTTACGGCCTTCCGTTAATGAGCAGTTCTTC
TRBJ1-2 TRBV5-8 TRBD1 . CASNRWGQTAYGYTF TGTGCCAGCAACAGGTGGGGACAGACAGCCTATGGCTACACCTTC
TRBJ1-5 TRBV19 . few CASREWGRAEGRQPQHF TGTGCCAGTCGCGAATGGGGCAGGGCCGAGGGCCGGCAGCCCCAGCATTTT
TRBJ2-1 TRBV2 TRBD2 few CASGGTSGDEQFF TGTGCCAGCGGTGGGACGAGCGGGGATGAGCAGTTCTTC
TRBJ2-1 TRBV18 TRBD2 . CASSPTSGEGNEQFF TGTGCCAGCTCTCCCACTAGCGGGGAGGGCAATGAGCAGTTCTTC
TRBJ2-5 TRBV2 TRBD1 . CASSDRVHLRGRIETQYF TGTGCCAGCAGTGATCGGGTACACCTCAGGGGGCGAATTGAGACCCAGTACTTC
TRBJ2-1 TRBV9 TRBD2 few CASSVAHGRALNEQFF TGTGCCAGCAGCGTAGCTCACGGGAGGGCCTTAAATGAGCAGTTCTTC
TRBJ2-5 TRBV7-9 . few CASSYGQSETQYF TGTGCCAGCAGCTACGGACAGTCGGAGACCCAGTACTTC
TRBJ1-4 TRBV9 . few CASSVDEGTNEKLFF TGTGCCAGCAGCGTAGATGAGGGGACTAATGAAAAACTGTTTTTT
TRBJ2-5 TRBV4-2 TRBD1 . CASSPGQGAWETQYF TGTGCCAGCAGCCCGGGACAGGGGGCTTGGGAGACCCAGTACTTC